A single sample gave rise to the 20 T cell receptor beta chains below, sequenced in a study of beta chain features in type 1 diabetes. Whole-study results and caveats: All four CD4+ subsets from Type 1 diabetes patients carried moderately but significantly shorter TCRB CDR3s.

The investigators reverse transcribed all of the isolated RNA, so they sequenced expressed TCRB transcripts. Clones were read by immunoSEQ multiplex PCR, and TCRdb kept only the in-frame ones, dropping some. The table records 300,000 to 350,000 clones, 9.3% of them present only once. Antigens of these TCRs are unknown. Input material: central memory CD4+ T cells from blood. The receptors come from a man aged 30-40 years with type 1 diabetes.

This clone came up a few times. The chain carries TRBV4-3 and TRBJ2-5; D perhaps matches TRBD1 (5 bases). The CDR3 has 15 residues. Germline CDR1 reads LGHNA; CDR2 reads YSLEER. Trimming removed 1 base from V and 0 bases from J, with 9 bases in between. CDR3 amino acids: CASSQVQGNQETQYF. Here the CDR3 DNA reads TGCGCCAGCAGCCAAGTTCAGGGCAACCAAGAGACCCAGTACTTC.

The chain carries TRBV7-2 and TRBJ2-7, with 9 bases that match TRBD1. CDR3 size: 16 residues. V lost 3 bases, J lost 4 bases, and 10 bases stayed unmatched. Germline V lookup: CDR1 SGHTA, CDR2 FQGNSA. The CDR3 nucleotides read TGTGCCAGCAGCTTCCGGGGACAGGGAAATTTGTACGAGCAGTACTTC. It specifies CASSFRGQGNLYEQYF.

This chain joins TRBV27 and TRBJ1-1, with 8 bases fitting TRBD1. The CDR3 runs to 15 residues. CDR1 is MNHEY, CDR2 SMNVEV, per germline (reference sequence). The V and J ends lost 8 bases and 0 bases, in that order; junction bases with no gene match: 8. The CDR3 here is CASRQGRVMNTEAFF. The CDR3 DNA sequence: TGTGCCAGCCGACAGGGGAGGGTAATGAACACTGAAGCTTTCTTT.

The rearrangement joins TRBV5-6 to TRBJ1-2; TRBD1 matches at 12 bases. CDR3 length equals 16 residues. V lost 4 bases, J lost 3 bases, and 7 bases stayed unmatched. Per the germline V gene, CDR1 is SGHDT and CDR2 is YYEEEE. The CDR3: CASSPGTGGADYGYTF. CDR3 nucleotides: TGTGCCAGCAGCCCGGGGACAGGGGGCGCAGACTATGGCTACACCTTC.

This clone was detected only a few times. The chain couples TRBV9 to TRBJ2-3, with 8 bases matching TRBD2. J was trimmed by 1 base and V by 3 bases; bases with no gene match: 4. There are 15 residues in the CDR3. Germline loops: CDR1 SGDLS, CDR2 YYNGEE. The CDR3 is CASSAGTRGTDTQYF. CDR3 bases: TGTGCCAGCAGCGCCGGGACTAGAGGCACAGATACGCAGTATTTT. Supplemented by reference TRBV9 and TRBJ2-3, the full variable domain reads DSGVTQTPKHLITATGQRVTLRCSPRSGDLSVYWYQQSLDQGLQFLIQYYNGEERAKGNILERFSAQQFPDLHSELNLSSLELGDSALYFCASSAGTRGTDTQYFGPGTRLTVL.

The rearrangement links TRBV7-2 to TRBJ2-5; 11 bases line up with TRBD2. In germline, CDR1 is SGHTA, CDR2 FQGNSA. J lost 10 bases, V lost 4 bases, and 11 bases had no gene match. The CDR3 runs 15 residues. The CDR3 nucleotides are TGTGCCAGCAGCTCGCTGCGACTAGCGGGGAGTTTCCAGTACTTC. Encoded protein: CASSSLRLAGSFQYF. Using reference TRBV7-2 and TRBJ2-5 for the parts outside the CDR3, the full variable domain is GAGVSQSPSNKVTEKGKDVELRCDPISGHTALYWYRQSLGQGLEFLIYFQGNSAPDKSGLPSDRFSAERTGGSVSTLTIQRTQQEDSAVYLCASSSLRLAGSFQYFGPGTRLLVL.

The chain uses TRBV29-1 and TRBJ2-5; the D gene could be TRBD1 or TRBD2 (6 bases each). Trimming left V 7 bases short and J 5 bases short, with 17 bases between. CDR3 length: 13 residues. Germline V lookup: CDR1 SQVTM, CDR2 ANQGSEA. The CDR3 sequence: CSGGIGGRETQYF. CDR3 sequence (DNA): TGCAGCGGTGGGATCGGGGGCCGGGAGACCCAGTACTTC.

The CDR3 protein is CAISGGQEQFF. CDR3 nucleotides: TGTGCCATCAGTGGGGGCCAGGAGCAGTTCTTC. V is TRBV10-3 and J is TRBJ2-1; D may be TRBD1 (5 bases). The CDR3 spans 11 residues. Germline V gives CDR1 ENHRY, CDR2 SYGVKD. V was clipped by 4 bases and J by 10 bases, with 8 bases between them.

V usage is TRBV5-6 and J usage is TRBJ2-7; TRBD2 aligns across 7 bases. J lost 5 bases, V lost 2 bases, and 7 bases had no gene match. Germline CDR1 and CDR2: SGHDT and YYEEEE. The CDR3 consists of 14 residues. CDR3 in DNA: TGTGCCAGCAGCTTCTTCGGAGCGGGGCACGAGCAGTACTTC. Its protein product is CASSFFGAGHEQYF.

This clone was detected only a few times. The chain has TRBV11-2 and TRBJ2-5; 10 positions match TRBD1. The CDR3 covers 15 residues. Per germline, CDR1 SGHAT and CDR2 FQNNGV. V lost 5 bases to trimming and J lost 0 bases; unmatched junction nucleotides: 3. The CDR3: CASSPGTGDQETQYF. The CDR3 DNA sequence: TGTGCCAGCAGCCCCGGGACAGGGGACCAAGAGACCCAGTACTTC.

This clone came up many times. V is TRBV5-1 and J is TRBJ2-1; D gene ambiguous. Germline-derived CDR1 and CDR2 are SGHRS and YFSETQ. This CDR3 is 12 amino acids long. V was clipped by 4 bases and J by 6 bases, with 8 bases between them. CDR3 DNA: TGCGCCAGCAGCCCGGCGCGCAATGAGCAGTTCTTC. It codes for CASSPARNEQFF.

The chain links TRBV5-5 to TRBJ2-7, with unresolved D. The germline V and J ends were trimmed by 0 bases and 2 bases, with 6 bases remaining between them. The CDR3 is 13 amino acids. Germline V gives CDR1 SGHKS, CDR2 YYEKEE (reference sequence). The CDR3 DNA is TGTGCCAGCAGCTTGGGTGGGACCTACGAGCAGTACTTC. Translated: CASSLGGTYEQYF.

This clone was observed a few times. This chain joins TRBV5-1 and TRBJ2-6; D gene uncertain. The CDR3 spans 15 residues. The germline V and J ends were trimmed by 0 bases and 1 base, with 5 bases remaining between them. Germline lookup yields CDR1 SGHRS and CDR2 YFSETQ. The CDR3 protein is CASSLDASGANVLTF. The DNA for the CDR3 is TGCGCCAGCAGCTTGGACGCATCTGGGGCCAACGTCCTGACTTTC.

This clone was recorded at least ten times. The CDR3 coding sequence is TGTGCCAGCAGCCCGCGGGCGGTTGGGGGCGCCTACAATGAGCAGTTCTTC. Its protein product is CASSPRAVGGAYNEQFF. The rearrangement uses TRBV7-6 and TRBJ2-1, with D possibly TRBD1 on 6 matching bases. Trimming cost V 5 bases and J 2 bases, with 19 bases left between them. The CDR3 contains 17 residues. From germline, CDR1 is SGHVS and CDR2 FNYEAQ.

The CDR3 loop reads CAGSTPRLNNEQFF. The CDR3 DNA is TGTGCCGGGAGTACTCCCCGACTGAACAATGAGCAGTTCTTC. The V call is TRBV2, the J call TRBJ2-1; a weak D match, TRBD2 (5 bases). Trimming stripped 11 bases from V and 5 bases from J, with 19 bases between. The CDR3 consists of 14 residues. Germline loops: CDR1 SNHLY, CDR2 FYNNEI.

This clone was counted only a few times. The chain uses TRBV14 and TRBJ1-1; D call uncertain. The germline V gene encodes CDR1 SGHDN and CDR2 FVKESK. Trimming cost V 3 bases and J 0 bases, with 11 bases left between them. The CDR3 sequence is 15 residues long. The CDR3 DNA is TGTGCCAGCAGCCACCGATTGGGGATGAACACTGAAGCTTTCTTT. It yields the protein CASSHRLGMNTEAFF.

The V call is TRBV30, the J call TRBJ1-1, with TRBD1 as a possible D gene (5 bases). CDR3 length: 15 residues. V lost 3 bases and J lost 5, with 19 bases in between. From germline, CDR1 is GTSNPN and CDR2 SVGIG (reference sequence). The CDR3 nucleotides are TGTGCCTGGAGACCCAGAGGCATCTGGGGGACTGAAGCTTTCTTT. It translates to CAWRPRGIWGTEAFF.

This sequence joins TRBV2 and TRBJ1-2; D might be TRBD1 (6 bases). CDR1 is SNHLY, CDR2 FYNNEI, per germline. The CDR3 runs 14 residues. V lost 10 bases and J 2 bases, leaving 17 bases between the germline ends. The chain's CDR3 is CATKQGWENYGYTF. The CDR3 region has the DNA TGTGCCACCAAGCAGGGGTGGGAGAACTATGGCTACACCTTC.

This clone has just a few counts. The chain combines TRBV5-1 with TRBJ2-5, with a weak D call TRBD1 (6 bases). Germline V gene data show CDR1 as SGHRS and CDR2 as YFSETQ. V shed 5 bases and J shed 5 bases, with 10 bases lying between them. The CDR3 is 12 residues long. CDR3 protein: CASSGGAETQYF. The CDR3 DNA follows: TGCGCCAGCAGTGGGGGCGCCGAGACCCAGTACTTC. The variable domain in full, with the rest retrieved from reference TRBV5-1 and TRBJ2-5, is KAGVTQTPRYLIKTRGQQVTLSCSPISGHRSVSWYQQTPGQGLQFLFEYFSETQRNKGNFPGRFSGRQFSNSRSEMNVSTLELGDSALYLCASSGGAETQYFGPGTRLLVL.

The chain links TRBV6-5 to TRBJ2-3, with D unresolved. The CDR3 runs to 12 residues. V gave up 5 bases and J gave up 1 base, with 4 bases separating them. Germline CDR1 and CDR2: MNHEY and SVGAGI. CDR3 sequence: CASSHGTDTQYF. CDR3 sequence (DNA): TGTGCCAGCAGTCATGGCACAGATACGCAGTATTTT.